This TCR beta chain was observed in a study of cytomegalovirus exposure and HLA in healthy donors. This clone has just one count. No antigen is known for it. The CDR3 extends over 15 amino acids. Germline CDR1 reads SGHDT; CDR2 reads YYEEEE. With V trimmed by 0 bases and J by 6 bases, 6 bases remained unmatched. This PCR relied on a set of 60 Vbeta primers and 13 Jbeta primers. Methods used by the authors: Later, 65 million to 90 million unique TCR beta chains were counted in an analysis, and some 10 million of them were shared. TCRdb's copy holds only in-frame clones and misses some; the assay was immunoSEQ multiplex PCR. The V and J calls and clone size come from that table; D and trimming were worked out from the DNA. The sample includes some 120,000 clones, around 82% of them seen just once. Overall study results and limits: Productive rates of about 87% or about 30% were seen for most TCR beta V segments in an earlier analysis. Within the data, a cluster of highly shared sequence variants was likely a sequencing artifact.

What was sequenced was PBMCs. The receptor was isolated from a man aged 35 to 55 in good health and CMV-seronegative. The chain couples TRBV5-6 to TRBJ1-5, with 7 bases fitting TRBD1. CDR3: CASSLARGVGQPQHF. As DNA, the CDR3 is TGTGCCAGCAGCTTGGCCAGGGGGGTAGGTCAGCCCCAGCATTTT.